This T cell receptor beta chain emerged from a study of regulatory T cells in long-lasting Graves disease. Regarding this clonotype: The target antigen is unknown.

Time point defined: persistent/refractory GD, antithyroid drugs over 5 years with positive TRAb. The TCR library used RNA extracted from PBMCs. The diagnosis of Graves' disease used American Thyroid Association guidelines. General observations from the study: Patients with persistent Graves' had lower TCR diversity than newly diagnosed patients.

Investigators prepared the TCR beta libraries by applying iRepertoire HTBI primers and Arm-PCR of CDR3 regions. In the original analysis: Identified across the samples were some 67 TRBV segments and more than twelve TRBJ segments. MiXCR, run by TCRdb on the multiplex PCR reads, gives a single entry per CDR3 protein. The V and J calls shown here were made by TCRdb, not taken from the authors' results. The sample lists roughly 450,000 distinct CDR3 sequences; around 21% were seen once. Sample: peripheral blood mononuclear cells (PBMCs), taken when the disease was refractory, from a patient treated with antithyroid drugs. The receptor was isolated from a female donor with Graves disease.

The CDR3 region is CSASKGGASLGLRNQPQHF. In DNA, the CDR3 is TGCAGTGCTAGCAAGGGGGGCGCGAGTTTGGGGCTCCGCAATCAGCCCCAGCATTTT. The chain links TRBV20-1 to TRBJ1-5, with TRBD1 as a possible D gene (6 bases). This CDR3 contains 19 residues. Trimming took 3 bases from V and 2 from J, leaving 26 bases between them. Germline loops: CDR1 DFQATT, CDR2 SNEGSKA (reference sequence).